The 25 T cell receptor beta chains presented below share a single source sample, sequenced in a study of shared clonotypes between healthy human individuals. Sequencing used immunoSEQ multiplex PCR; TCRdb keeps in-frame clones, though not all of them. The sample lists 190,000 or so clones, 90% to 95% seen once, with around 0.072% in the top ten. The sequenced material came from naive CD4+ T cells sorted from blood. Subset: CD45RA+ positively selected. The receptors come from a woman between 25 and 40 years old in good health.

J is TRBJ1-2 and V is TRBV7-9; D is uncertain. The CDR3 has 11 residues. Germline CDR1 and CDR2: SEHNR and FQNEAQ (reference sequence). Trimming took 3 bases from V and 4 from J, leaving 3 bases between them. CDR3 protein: CASSFSYGYTF. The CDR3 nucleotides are TGTGCCAGCAGCTTTAGCTATGGCTACACCTTC.

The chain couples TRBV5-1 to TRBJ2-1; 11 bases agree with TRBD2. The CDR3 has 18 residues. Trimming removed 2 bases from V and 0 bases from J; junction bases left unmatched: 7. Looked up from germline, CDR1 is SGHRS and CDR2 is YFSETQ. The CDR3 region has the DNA TGCGCCAGCAGCTTCCCGACTAGCGGGACGGACTCCTACAATGAGCAGTTCTTC. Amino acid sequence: CASSFPTSGTDSYNEQFF.

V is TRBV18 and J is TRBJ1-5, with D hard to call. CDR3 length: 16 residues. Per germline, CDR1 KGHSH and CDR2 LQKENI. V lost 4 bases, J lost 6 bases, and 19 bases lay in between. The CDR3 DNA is TGTGCCAGCTCACGGGGAGCGGCAAACAGAGGTCAGCCCCAGCATTTT. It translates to CASSRGAANRGQPQHF.

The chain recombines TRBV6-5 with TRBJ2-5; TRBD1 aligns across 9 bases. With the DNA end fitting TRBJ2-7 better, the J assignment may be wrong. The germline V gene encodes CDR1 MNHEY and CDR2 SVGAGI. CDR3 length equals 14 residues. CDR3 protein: CASRTGTGRHEQYF. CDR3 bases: TGTGCCAGCAGGACCGGGACAGGGAGGCACGAGCAGTACTTC.

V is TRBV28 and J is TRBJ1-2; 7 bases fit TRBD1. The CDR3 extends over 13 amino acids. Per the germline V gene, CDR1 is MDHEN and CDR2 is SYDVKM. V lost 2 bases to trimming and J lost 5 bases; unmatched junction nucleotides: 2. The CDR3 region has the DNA TGTGCCAGCAGTTTAGGGACAGCTTATGGCTACACCTTC. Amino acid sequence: CASSLGTAYGYTF.

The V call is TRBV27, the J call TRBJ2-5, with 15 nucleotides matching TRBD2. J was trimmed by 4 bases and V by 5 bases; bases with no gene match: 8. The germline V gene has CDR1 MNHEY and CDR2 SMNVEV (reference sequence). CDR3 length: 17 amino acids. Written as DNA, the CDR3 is TGTGCCAGCAGTCCCCGGACTAGCGGGAGGGTAGGAGAGACCCAGTACTTC. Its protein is CASSPRTSGRVGETQYF.

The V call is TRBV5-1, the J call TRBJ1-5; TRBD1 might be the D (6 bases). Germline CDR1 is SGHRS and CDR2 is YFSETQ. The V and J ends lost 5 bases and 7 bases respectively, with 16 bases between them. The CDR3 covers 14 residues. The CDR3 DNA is TGCGCCAGCAGAACCCACAGGGTAGGACAGCCCCAGCATTTT. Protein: CASRTHRVGQPQHF.

CDR3 in amino acids: CASSYGTSGTYEQYF. The CDR3 DNA sequence: TGCGCCAGCAGCTACGGGACTAGCGGAACCTACGAGCAGTACTTC. The chain couples TRBV5-1 to TRBJ2-7, with 11 bases matching TRBD2. This CDR3 region has 15 residues. V trimming: 3 bases; J trimming: 2 bases; junction bases outside the gene matches: 4. Per the germline V gene, CDR1 is SGHRS and CDR2 is YFSETQ.

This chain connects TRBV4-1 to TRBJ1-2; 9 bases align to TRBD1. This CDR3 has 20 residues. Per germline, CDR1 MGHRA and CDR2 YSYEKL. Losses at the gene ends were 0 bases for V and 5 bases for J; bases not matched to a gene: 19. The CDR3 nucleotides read TGCGCCAGCAGCCAAGAAGAGAACGGACAGGGGATTATCCTTCGTTATGGCTACACCTTC. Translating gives CASSQEENGQGIILRYGYTF.

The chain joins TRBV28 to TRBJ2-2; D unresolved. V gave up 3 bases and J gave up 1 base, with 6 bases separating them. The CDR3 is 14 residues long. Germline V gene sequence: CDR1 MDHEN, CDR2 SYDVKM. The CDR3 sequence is CASSLNRNTGELFF. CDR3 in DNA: TGTGCCAGCAGTTTGAATAGGAACACCGGGGAGCTGTTTTTT.

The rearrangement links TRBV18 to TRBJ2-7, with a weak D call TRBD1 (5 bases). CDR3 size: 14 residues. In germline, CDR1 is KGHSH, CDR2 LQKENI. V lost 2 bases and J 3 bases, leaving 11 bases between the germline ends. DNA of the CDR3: TGTGCCAGCTCACCAGGGTCCAGGGACTACGAGCAGTACTTC. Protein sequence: CASSPGSRDYEQYF.

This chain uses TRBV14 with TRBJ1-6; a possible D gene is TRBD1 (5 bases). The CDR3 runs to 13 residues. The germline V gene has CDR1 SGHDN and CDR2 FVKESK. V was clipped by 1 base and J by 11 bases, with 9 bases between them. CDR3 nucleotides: TGTGCCAGCAGCCAAGCTACGGGACCACCCCTCCACTTT. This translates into CASSQATGPPLHF.

The CDR3 coding sequence is TGTGCCAGCAGTTTAAGGAACAGACTCTATGGCTACACCTTC. Translated: CASSLRNRLYGYTF. This sequence joins TRBV28 and TRBJ1-2; D remains unclear. Germline V lookup: CDR1 MDHEN, CDR2 SYDVKM. The ends were cut back, 2 bases at V and 4 bases at J, with 11 bases in the middle. The CDR3 covers 14 residues.

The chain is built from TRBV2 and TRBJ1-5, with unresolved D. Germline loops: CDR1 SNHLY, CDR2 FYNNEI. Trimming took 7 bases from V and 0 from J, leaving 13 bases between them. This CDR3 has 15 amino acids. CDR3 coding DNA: TGTGCCAGCAATGTACAGAGACATAGCAATCAGCCCCAGCATTTT. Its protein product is CASNVQRHSNQPQHF. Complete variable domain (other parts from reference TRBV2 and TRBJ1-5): EPEVTQTPSHQVTQMGQEVILRCVPISNHLYFYWYRQILGQKVEFLVSFYNNEISEKSEIFDDQFSVERPDGSNFTLKIRSTKLEDSAMYFCASNVQRHSNQPQHFGDGTRLSIL.

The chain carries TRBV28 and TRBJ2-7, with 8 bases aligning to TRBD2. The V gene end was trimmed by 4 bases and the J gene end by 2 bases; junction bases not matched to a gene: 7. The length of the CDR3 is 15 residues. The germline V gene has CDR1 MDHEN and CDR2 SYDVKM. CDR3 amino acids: CASSSSFGGAYEQYF. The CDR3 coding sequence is TGTGCCAGCAGTTCCTCTTTCGGGGGGGCCTACGAGCAGTACTTC.

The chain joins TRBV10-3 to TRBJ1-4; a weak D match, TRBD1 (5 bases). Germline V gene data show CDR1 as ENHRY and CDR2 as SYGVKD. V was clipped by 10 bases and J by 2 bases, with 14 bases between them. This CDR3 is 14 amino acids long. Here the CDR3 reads CASRAHDTNEKLFF. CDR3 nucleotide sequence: TGTGCCAGCAGGGCCCACGACACTAATGAAAAACTGTTTTTT.

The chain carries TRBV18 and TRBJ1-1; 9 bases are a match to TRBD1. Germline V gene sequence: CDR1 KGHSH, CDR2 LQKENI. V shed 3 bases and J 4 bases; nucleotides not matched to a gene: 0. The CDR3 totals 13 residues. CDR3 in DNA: TGTGCCAGCTCACCGACAGGGGGCACTGAAGCTTTCTTT. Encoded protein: CASSPTGGTEAFF.

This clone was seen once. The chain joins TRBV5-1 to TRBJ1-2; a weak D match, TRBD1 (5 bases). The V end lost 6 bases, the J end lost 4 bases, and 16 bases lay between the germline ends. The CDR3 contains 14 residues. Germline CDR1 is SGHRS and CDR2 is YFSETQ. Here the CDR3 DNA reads TGCGCCAGCACCGGGGCAGCCCGGGGCTATGGCTACACCTTC. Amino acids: CASTGAARGYGYTF.

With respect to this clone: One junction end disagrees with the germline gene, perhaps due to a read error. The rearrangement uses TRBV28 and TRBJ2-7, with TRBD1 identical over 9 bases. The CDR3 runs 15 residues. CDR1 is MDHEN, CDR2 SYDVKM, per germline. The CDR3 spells CASSTGGSWLYEQNF. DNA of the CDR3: TGTGCCAGCAGTACAGGGGGCTCGTGGCTTTACGAGCAGAACTTC.

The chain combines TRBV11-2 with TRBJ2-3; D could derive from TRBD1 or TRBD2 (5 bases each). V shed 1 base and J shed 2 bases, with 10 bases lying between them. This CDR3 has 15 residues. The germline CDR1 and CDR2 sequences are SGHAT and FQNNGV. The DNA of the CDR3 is TGTGCCAGCAGCTTAGGGGGGTCGACCACAGATACGCAGTATTTT. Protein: CASSLGGSTTDTQYF.

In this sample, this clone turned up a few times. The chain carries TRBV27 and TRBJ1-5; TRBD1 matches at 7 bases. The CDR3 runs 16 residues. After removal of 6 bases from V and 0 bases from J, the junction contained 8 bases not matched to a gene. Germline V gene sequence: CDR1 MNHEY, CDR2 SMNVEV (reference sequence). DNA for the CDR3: TGTGCCAGCAGCCCACAGGGGATGGGTAGCAATCAGCCCCAGCATTTT. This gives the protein CASSPQGMGSNQPQHF.

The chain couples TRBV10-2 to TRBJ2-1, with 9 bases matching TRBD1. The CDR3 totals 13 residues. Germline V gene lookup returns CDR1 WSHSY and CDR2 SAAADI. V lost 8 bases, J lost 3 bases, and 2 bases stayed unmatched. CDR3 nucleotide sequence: TGCGCCAGCCGACAGGGGGGCTACAATGAGCAGTTCTTC. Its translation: CASRQGGYNEQFF.

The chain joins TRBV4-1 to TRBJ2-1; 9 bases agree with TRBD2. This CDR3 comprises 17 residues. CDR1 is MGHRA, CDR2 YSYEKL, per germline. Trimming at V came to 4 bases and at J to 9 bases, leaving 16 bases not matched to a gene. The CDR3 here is CASSPSNAGGGTFEQFF. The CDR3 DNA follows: TGCGCCAGCAGCCCAAGTAACGCGGGAGGGGGTACGTTTGAGCAGTTCTTC.

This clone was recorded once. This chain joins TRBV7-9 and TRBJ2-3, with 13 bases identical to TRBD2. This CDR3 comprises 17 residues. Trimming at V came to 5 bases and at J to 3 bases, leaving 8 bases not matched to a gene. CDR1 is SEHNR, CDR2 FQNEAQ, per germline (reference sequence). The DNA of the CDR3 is TGTGCCAGCAGCCCGAGACTAGCGGGAGGAGAGACAGATACGCAGTATTTT. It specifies CASSPRLAGGETDTQYF.

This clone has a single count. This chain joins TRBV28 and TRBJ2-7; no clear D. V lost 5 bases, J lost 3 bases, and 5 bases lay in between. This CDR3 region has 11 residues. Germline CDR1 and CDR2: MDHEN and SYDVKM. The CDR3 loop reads CASSPRYEQYF. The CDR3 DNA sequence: TGTGCCAGCAGTCCCCGCTACGAGCAGTACTTC.